This T cell receptor beta chain derives from a study of a mutant IDH1 vaccine in newly diagnosed glioma. About the research overall: Therapy received beforehand was radiotherapy, temozolomide, or both, with most patients given both.

The assay was immunoSEQ multiplex PCR, and TCRdb's table has in-frame clones only and misses some. This sample yields around 30,000 clones, of which about four fifths are seen a single time; roughly 3.1% belongs to the top ten. To note about this clone: No antigen is known for it.

Sample time point: week 35, safety follow-up. Topical imiquimod accompanied each vaccine dose, which consisted of 300 ug of mutant IDH1 20-mer peptide. The input for sequencing was PBMCs, taken from a glioma patient whose treatment included an IDH1 peptide vaccine. The TCR was taken from a man aged 35-49 years with glioma. Some clones in this sample may be carry-over from other donors' samples.

The CDR3 spells CAWNNGAQNTEAFF. The CDR3 bases are TGTGCCTGGAACAACGGAGCTCAGAACACTGAAGCTTTCTTT. This chain uses TRBV30 with TRBJ1-1; D remains unclear. Trimming took off 4 bases at V and 1 base at J, with 13 bases between the two ends. CDR1 and CDR2 (germline): GTSNPN, SVGIG (reference sequence). This CDR3 region has 14 residues.